Listed below are T cell receptor beta chains from one sample, sequenced in a study of glioma-infiltrating T cells. A single record per CDR3 protein comes from TCRdb applying MiXCR to the multiplex PCR reads. Of roughly 350,000 distinct CDR3 sequences in the sample, roughly two fifths were seen once. Sequenced material: glioma tissue, nonneoplastic brain tissue, or PBMCs (not recorded which). These receptors were collected from a human donor with low-grade glioma or glioblastoma, undergoing nonglioma brain surgery, or in good health (not recorded which). Both conserved end residues are part of each CDR3. A D gene is named only where the DNA matches it firmly. Clone sizes are given selectively: once, few, many, or a class where the clone is expanded.

cdr3_aa: CATSDLRRWDNNEQFF
cdr3_nt: TGTGCCACCAGTGATTTGAGACGGTGGGACAACAATGAGCAGTTCTTC
clone_size: .
j_call: TRBJ2-1
d_call: .
cdr3_length: 16
v_call: TRBV24-1

cdr3_aa: CASSGRTGNRQPQHF
cdr3_nt: TGTGCCAGCAGCGGAAGGACAGGGAATCGTCAGCCCCAGCATTTT
clone_size: .
j_call: TRBJ1-5
d_call: TRBD1
cdr3_length: 15
v_call: TRBV7-2

cdr3_aa: CASSPTGTGYQPQHF
cdr3_nt: TGTGCCAGCAGTCCAACCGGGACAGGGTATCAGCCCCAGCATTTT
clone_size: many
j_call: TRBJ1-5
d_call: TRBD1
cdr3_length: 15
v_call: TRBV27

cdr3_aa: CASSLSRNYGYTF
cdr3_nt: TGTGCCAGCAGTTTATCCCGAAACTATGGCTACACCTTC
clone_size: many
j_call: TRBJ1-2
d_call: .
cdr3_length: 13
v_call: TRBV27

cdr3_aa: CASSPSSQPQHF
cdr3_nt: TGTGCCAGCAGTCCCTCGAGTCAGCCCCAGCATTTT
clone_size: .
j_call: TRBJ1-5
d_call: .
cdr3_length: 12
v_call: TRBV12-3/TRBV12-4

cdr3_aa: CASSGTGSAQYF
cdr3_nt: TGTGCCAGCAGTGGGACGGGATCCGCACAGTACTTC
clone_size: .
j_call: TRBJ2-5
d_call: .
cdr3_length: 12
v_call: TRBV2

cdr3_aa: CASSAPGQGDETQYF
cdr3_nt: TGTGCCAGCAGTGCACCGGGACAGGGAGATGAGACCCAGTACTTC
clone_size: many
j_call: TRBJ2-5
d_call: TRBD1
cdr3_length: 15
v_call: TRBV27

cdr3_aa: CASTLSRTGESNQPQHF
cdr3_nt: TGTGCCAGCACTCTGAGCCGGACAGGGGAAAGCAATCAGCCCCAGCATTTT
clone_size: .
j_call: TRBJ1-5
d_call: TRBD1
cdr3_length: 17
v_call: TRBV27

cdr3_aa: CSAYRLAGVDEQFF
cdr3_nt: TGCAGTGCCTATAGACTAGCGGGAGTGGATGAGCAGTTCTTC
clone_size: few
j_call: TRBJ2-1
d_call: TRBD2
cdr3_length: 14
v_call: TRBV20-1

cdr3_aa: CALPRREGTGELFF
cdr3_nt: TGTGCCTTACCGAGGAGGGAGGGTACCGGGGAGCTGTTTTTT
clone_size: .
j_call: TRBJ2-2
d_call: TRBD2
cdr3_length: 14
v_call: TRBV25-1

cdr3_aa: CSASKLRRDLYNKQFF
cdr3_nt: TGCAGTGCTAGTAAGTTACGGCGGGATCTATACAATAAGCAGTTCTTC
clone_size: .
j_call: TRBJ2-1
d_call: .
cdr3_length: 16
v_call: TRBV20-1

cdr3_aa: CSARGPAGGQETQYF
cdr3_nt: TGCAGTGCTAGAGGTCCAGCGGGTGGCCAAGAGACCCAGTACTTC
clone_size: few
j_call: TRBJ2-5
d_call: .
cdr3_length: 15
v_call: TRBV20-1

cdr3_aa: CVSSPTRGQVTEAFF
cdr3_nt: TGTGTTAGCAGTCCCACACGGGGGCAGGTCACTGAAGCTTTCTTT
clone_size: .
j_call: TRBJ1-1
d_call: .
cdr3_length: 15
v_call: TRBV28

cdr3_aa: CAGSREPTLYEQYF
cdr3_nt: TGTGCCGGCAGCCGGGAACCGACCTTGTACGAGCAGTACTTC
clone_size: .
j_call: TRBJ2-7
d_call: .
cdr3_length: 14
v_call: TRBV25-1

cdr3_aa: CASSPGRAGQPQHF
cdr3_nt: TGTGCCAGCAGCCCTGGTAGGGCGGGACAGCCCCAGCATTTT
clone_size: few
j_call: TRBJ1-5
d_call: .
cdr3_length: 14
v_call: TRBV7-6

cdr3_aa: CASSYSGAGYGYTF
cdr3_nt: TGTGCCAGCAGTTATTCGGGGGCGGGCTATGGCTACACCTTC
clone_size: many
j_call: TRBJ1-2
d_call: .
cdr3_length: 14
v_call: TRBV6-1

cdr3_aa: CSARDWTGGTEAFF
cdr3_nt: TGCAGTGCTAGAGATTGGACAGGAGGTACTGAAGCTTTCTTT
clone_size: .
j_call: TRBJ1-1
d_call: TRBD1
cdr3_length: 14
v_call: TRBV20-1

cdr3_aa: CASSHVGIPEAFF
cdr3_nt: TGTGCCAGCAGTCATGTAGGGATCCCTGAAGCTTTCTTT
clone_size: many
j_call: TRBJ1-1
d_call: .
cdr3_length: 13
v_call: TRBV28

cdr3_aa: CASSYPPGLAGDTQYF
cdr3_nt: TGTGCCAGCAGTTACCCACCCGGACTGGCAGGAGATACGCAGTATTTT
clone_size: many
j_call: TRBJ2-3
d_call: .
cdr3_length: 16
v_call: TRBV6-6

cdr3_aa: CASSETGTSGSSYNEQFF
cdr3_nt: TGTGCCAGCAGTGAGACCGGGACTAGCGGGAGCTCCTACAATGAGCAGTTCTTC
clone_size: many
j_call: TRBJ2-1
d_call: TRBD2
cdr3_length: 18
v_call: TRBV6-1